The T cell receptor beta chain under discussion was sequenced for a study of T cell responses to AZD1222 COVID-19 vaccine. The overall study: Analysis merged second doses at about 4 or about 12 weeks.

Looked up from germline, CDR1 is LNHDA and CDR2 is SQIVND (reference sequence). Germline trimming cut 6 bases from V and 4 bases from J; bases unmatched to any gene: 7. This CDR3 contains 14 residues. Using immunoSEQ multiplex PCR, the repertoire was profiled, and TCRdb retains in-frame clones only, with some absent. The data hold 150,000 or so clones, with around nine tenths observed a single time. The rearrangement joins TRBV19 to TRBJ1-2, with 8 bases aligning to TRBD1. The sequence was obtained from an adult in good health. Specimen: peripheral blood, collected on day 0 of AZD1222 vaccination. The CDR3 bases are TGTGCCAGTAGATTTACAGGGGGATTCTATGGCTACACCTTC. It translates to CASRFTGGFYGYTF.